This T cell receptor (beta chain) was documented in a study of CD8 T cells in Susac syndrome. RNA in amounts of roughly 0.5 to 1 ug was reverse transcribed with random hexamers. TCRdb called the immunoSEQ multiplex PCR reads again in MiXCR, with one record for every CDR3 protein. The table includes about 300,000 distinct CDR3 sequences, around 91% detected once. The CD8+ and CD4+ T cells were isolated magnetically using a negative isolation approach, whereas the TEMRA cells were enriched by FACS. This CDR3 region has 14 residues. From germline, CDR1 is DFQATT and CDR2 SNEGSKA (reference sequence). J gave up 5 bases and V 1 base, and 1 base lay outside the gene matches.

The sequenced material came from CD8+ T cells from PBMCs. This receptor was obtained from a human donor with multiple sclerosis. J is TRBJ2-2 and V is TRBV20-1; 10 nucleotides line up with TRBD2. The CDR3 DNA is TGCAGTGCTAGAGGGGGACTAGCGACCGGGGAGCTGTTTTTT. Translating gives CSARGGLATGELFF.